These T cell receptor beta chains were read from a single sample in a study of human T cells and chemical hapten exposure. TCRdb used MiXCR to reprocess the RACE reads, holding one entry per CDR3 protein. The table records some 330,000 distinct CDR3 sequences, roughly 6% of them present only once. The specimen was whole blood, collected in connection with sensitization to the hapten diphenylcyclopropenone (DPC). These receptors came from a woman between 18 and 30 years old with alopecia areata. Some clones in this sample may be carry-over from other donors' samples. The CDR3 runs from the conserved cysteine through the conserved F or W. A D gene is named only where the DNA matches it firmly. Some rows have no size entry. The others give once, few or many, or a class for an expanded clone.

clone size: few
V gene: TRBV28
J gene: TRBJ2-7
D gene: TRBD1
CDR3 DNA: TGTGCCAGCAGCCCGGGACAGGCGGCCTACGAGCAGTACTTC
CDR3 protein: CASSPGQAAYEQYF

clone size: many
V gene: TRBV7-2
J gene: TRBJ2-6
D gene: .
CDR3 DNA: TGTGCCAGCAGCTTAGCGAGCTCTGGGGCCAACGTCCTGACTTTC
CDR3 protein: CASSLASSGANVLTF

clone size: few
V gene: TRBV4-3
J gene: TRBJ2-6
D gene: .
CDR3 DNA: TGCGCCAGCAGCCCCTACGGGGGCTCTGGGGCCAACGTCCTGACTTTC
CDR3 protein: CASSPYGGSGANVLTF

clone size: many
V gene: TRBV6-5
J gene: TRBJ1-6
D gene: .
CDR3 DNA: TGTGCCAGCAGTTTATATGGCCTCAATTCACCCCTCCACTTT
CDR3 protein: CASSLYGLNSPLHF

clone size: .
V gene: TRBV9
J gene: TRBJ2-2
D gene: TRBD1
CDR3 DNA: TGTGCCAGCAGCGTAGCCTTTGGGGGACAGGGAGTGCCCGGGGAGCTGTTTTTT
CDR3 protein: CASSVAFGGQGVPGELFF

clone size: many
V gene: TRBV15
J gene: TRBJ1-6
D gene: .
CDR3 DNA: TGTGCCACCAGCAGGACAGGTTATAATTCACCCCTCCACTTT
CDR3 protein: CATSRTGYNSPLHF

clone size: .
V gene: TRBV10-3
J gene: TRBJ1-1
D gene: .
CDR3 DNA: TGTGCCATCAGTGGACAGGCCTCTTCGAACACTGAAGCTTTCTTT
CDR3 protein: CAISGQASSNTEAFF

clone size: few
V gene: TRBV6-5
J gene: TRBJ1-2
D gene: .
CDR3 DNA: TGTGCCAGCAGTTCGGAGGGCACGGGCAGGGGCTACACCTTC
CDR3 protein: CASSSEGTGRGYTF

clone size: many
V gene: TRBV28
J gene: TRBJ1-6
D gene: TRBD1
CDR3 DNA: TGTGCCAGCAGTTTAGGGGACAGGGGGAATTCACCCCTCCACTTT
CDR3 protein: CASSLGDRGNSPLHF

clone size: .
V gene: TRBV27
J gene: TRBJ2-3
D gene: .
CDR3 DNA: TGTGGCAGCAGTTTCTCCCTAGGAGGTAGGACAGATACGCAGTATTTT
CDR3 protein: CGSSFSLGGRTDTQYF

clone size: .
V gene: TRBV7-2
J gene: TRBJ1-1
D gene: .
CDR3 DNA: TGTGCCAGCAGCTTTTACGGGGGTGACGGCACTGAAGCTTTCTTT
CDR3 protein: CASSFYGGDGTEAFF

clone size: many
V gene: TRBV6-2/TRBV6-3
J gene: TRBJ2-2
D gene: TRBD2
CDR3 DNA: TGTGCCAGCAGTTTAGCGGGGTTGGACACCGGGGAGCTGTTTTTT
CDR3 protein: CASSLAGLDTGELFF

clone size: many
V gene: TRBV3-1
J gene: TRBJ1-5
D gene: .
CDR3 DNA: TGTGCCAGCAGCCACAGTGCCGTGAATCAGCCCCAGCATTTT
CDR3 protein: CASSHSAVNQPQHF

clone size: .
V gene: TRBV4-3
J gene: TRBJ1-6
D gene: .
CDR3 DNA: TGCGCCAGCAGCCAAGAACGCGATTCACCCCTCCACTTT
CDR3 protein: CASSQERDSPLHF

clone size: many
V gene: TRBV20-1
J gene: TRBJ2-3
D gene: TRBD2
CDR3 DNA: TGCAGTGCTGACTCGGGACTAGGAGCAGATACGCAGTATTTT
CDR3 protein: CSADSGLGADTQYF

clone size: few
V gene: TRBV25-1
J gene: TRBJ2-7
D gene: .
CDR3 DNA: TGTGCCAGCAGTGAATCTGTGACAACCTACGAGCAGTACTTC
CDR3 protein: CASSESVTTYEQYF

clone size: few
V gene: TRBV2
J gene: TRBJ2-3
D gene: .
CDR3 DNA: TGTGCCGGGGGACGCAGCCCCAGCACAGATACGCAGTATTTT
CDR3 protein: CAGGRSPSTDTQYF

clone size: many
V gene: TRBV4-3
J gene: TRBJ2-2
D gene: .
CDR3 DNA: TGCGCCAGCAGCCAAGATGCCCTAGGAACCGGGGAGCTGTTTTTT
CDR3 protein: CASSQDALGTGELFF

clone size: few
V gene: TRBV4-1
J gene: TRBJ2-3
D gene: TRBD2
CDR3 DNA: TGCGCCAGCAGCCAAGAGGGACTAGCGGGGACTAGCACAGATACGCAGTATTTT
CDR3 protein: CASSQEGLAGTSTDTQYF

clone size: many
V gene: TRBV14
J gene: TRBJ2-7
D gene: TRBD2
CDR3 DNA: TGTGCCAGCAGCCCTGCCGCTAGCGGGGGGTTCCTCTCCTACGAGCAGTACTTC
CDR3 protein: CASSPAASGGFLSYEQYF

clone size: many
V gene: TRBV12-3/TRBV12-4
J gene: TRBJ2-2
D gene: .
CDR3 DNA: TGTGCCAGCAGTGGGGACACCGGGGAGCTGTTTTTT
CDR3 protein: CASSGDTGELFF

clone size: many
V gene: TRBV6-5
J gene: TRBJ1-2
D gene: .
CDR3 DNA: TGTGCCAGCCACGCCGGAGCCTATGGCTACACCTTC
CDR3 protein: CASHAGAYGYTF

clone size: .
V gene: TRBV12-3/TRBV12-4
J gene: TRBJ2-1
D gene: TRBD1
CDR3 DNA: TGTGCCAGCAGTTCTACAGGGGGTAGAGCAAATGAGCAGTTCTTC
CDR3 protein: CASSSTGGRANEQFF

clone size: few
V gene: TRBV2
J gene: TRBJ1-5
D gene: .
CDR3 DNA: TGTGCCAGCAGTGACAGGGGAAGGGTCAATCAGCCCCAGCATTTT
CDR3 protein: CASSDRGRVNQPQHF

clone size: many
V gene: TRBV5-1
J gene: TRBJ2-1
D gene: .
CDR3 DNA: TGCGCCAGCAGCCCCACGGGGCGGGGTGATTACAATGAGCAGTTCTTC
CDR3 protein: CASSPTGRGDYNEQFF

clone size: many
V gene: TRBV5-1
J gene: TRBJ1-1
D gene: TRBD1
CDR3 DNA: TGCGCCAGCAGCGGACAGGAGAACACTGAAGCTTTCTTT
CDR3 protein: CASSGQENTEAFF

clone size: few
V gene: TRBV27
J gene: TRBJ2-7
D gene: .
CDR3 DNA: TGTGCCAGCAGAATCTACGAGCAGTACTTC
CDR3 protein: CASRIYEQYF

clone size: many
V gene: TRBV7-9
J gene: TRBJ2-3
D gene: .
CDR3 DNA: TGTGCCAGCAGCTCTCCTTATCGGCAGGCGACAGATACGCAGTATTTT
CDR3 protein: CASSSPYRQATDTQYF

clone size: many
V gene: TRBV12-5
J gene: TRBJ2-5
D gene: TRBD1
CDR3 DNA: TGTGCTAGTGGTTTAGGACAGGTTAAAGAGACCCAGTACTTC
CDR3 protein: CASGLGQVKETQYF

clone size: .
V gene: TRBV4-1
J gene: TRBJ2-2
D gene: .
CDR3 DNA: TGCGCCAGCAGTTTCAGAGATTCGAACACCGGGGAGCTGTTTTTT
CDR3 protein: CASSFRDSNTGELFF

clone size: few
V gene: TRBV27
J gene: TRBJ2-3
D gene: TRBD1
CDR3 DNA: TGTGCCAGCAGTTCTCTCGACAGGGTAGATACGCAGTATTTT
CDR3 protein: CASSSLDRVDTQYF

clone size: .
V gene: TRBV7-9
J gene: TRBJ1-1
D gene: .
CDR3 DNA: TGTGCCAGCAGCTTAGCGGGCAGGGCCTCTGAAGCTTTCTTT
CDR3 protein: CASSLAGRASEAFF

clone size: few
V gene: TRBV7-9
J gene: TRBJ2-1
D gene: .
CDR3 DNA: TGTGCCAGCAGCTTAGCCCCGGGGTTAGCATCGGGGTACTCCTACAATGAGCAGTTCTTC
CDR3 protein: CASSLAPGLASGYSYNEQFF

clone size: .
V gene: TRBV19
J gene: TRBJ2-7
D gene: .
CDR3 DNA: TGTGCCAGTAGTCCGGACCGGGAGTACGAGCAGTACTTC
CDR3 protein: CASSPDREYEQYF

clone size: many
V gene: TRBV6-1
J gene: TRBJ1-4
D gene: TRBD1
CDR3 DNA: TGTGCCAGCAGTGAAGCATCAGGGGGGGGGAATGAAAAACTGTTTTTT
CDR3 protein: CASSEASGGGNEKLFF

clone size: .
V gene: TRBV6-2/TRBV6-3
J gene: TRBJ1-5
D gene: TRBD1
CDR3 DNA: TGTGCCAGCAGTTTTAGGGGACAGGTTAATCAGCCCCAGCATTTT
CDR3 protein: CASSFRGQVNQPQHF

clone size: many
V gene: TRBV4-2
J gene: TRBJ2-7
D gene: .
CDR3 DNA: TGTGCCAGCAGCCAAGAAGCGGTCCGCTACGAGCAGTACTTC
CDR3 protein: CASSQEAVRYEQYF

clone size: many
V gene: TRBV13
J gene: TRBJ2-3
D gene: .
CDR3 DNA: TGTGCCAGCAGCTCGGACGCGGGCACAGATACGCAGTATTTT
CDR3 protein: CASSSDAGTDTQYF

clone size: many
V gene: TRBV28
J gene: TRBJ2-5
D gene: TRBD1
CDR3 DNA: TGTGCCAGCAGTTTAAGGCCCCTCACAGGGGGCAGAGAGACCCAGTACTTC
CDR3 protein: CASSLRPLTGGRETQYF

clone size: .
V gene: TRBV5-1
J gene: TRBJ1-1
D gene: .
CDR3 DNA: TGCGCCAGCAGCTTGGTAGGGGTAGCTGAAGCTTTCTTT
CDR3 protein: CASSLVGVAEAFF

clone size: many
V gene: TRBV7-8
J gene: TRBJ2-1
D gene: .
CDR3 DNA: TGTGCCAGCAGCTTAGAGGAGGGTGACAGCGATGAGCAGTTCTTC
CDR3 protein: CASSLEEGDSDEQFF

clone size: few
V gene: TRBV20-1
J gene: TRBJ1-2
D gene: .
CDR3 DNA: TGCAGTGCTAGAGATAGCACAGGCTATGGCTACACCTTC
CDR3 protein: CSARDSTGYGYTF

clone size: many
V gene: TRBV10-3
J gene: TRBJ2-2
D gene: .
CDR3 DNA: TGTGCCATCGGTGACACGAACACCGGGGAGCTGTTTTTT
CDR3 protein: CAIGDTNTGELFF

clone size: few
V gene: TRBV4-2
J gene: TRBJ2-7
D gene: .
CDR3 DNA: TGTGCCAGCAGCCTAGGAACGGGCCGGGCGAACGAGCAGTACTTC
CDR3 protein: CASSLGTGRANEQYF

clone size: few
V gene: TRBV2
J gene: TRBJ1-2
D gene: TRBD1
CDR3 DNA: TGTGCCAGCAGCCAACAGGGGGAGGGTGGCTACACCTTC
CDR3 protein: CASSQQGEGGYTF

clone size: many
V gene: TRBV6-5
J gene: TRBJ1-1
D gene: TRBD1
CDR3 DNA: TGTGCCAGCAGTCCCACGACAGGGGCCGGGAACACTGAAGCTTTCTTT
CDR3 protein: CASSPTTGAGNTEAFF

clone size: few
V gene: TRBV6-5
J gene: TRBJ1-4
D gene: .
CDR3 DNA: TGTGCCAGCAGTTACTCGAGGGGGGAGAATGAAAAACTGTTTTTT
CDR3 protein: CASSYSRGENEKLFF

clone size: .
V gene: TRBV5-1
J gene: TRBJ2-3
D gene: .
CDR3 DNA: TGCGCCAGCAGCCAGGGAATTAGAGCAAGCACAGATACGCAGTATTTT
CDR3 protein: CASSQGIRASTDTQYF

clone size: .
V gene: TRBV28
J gene: TRBJ2-3
D gene: .
CDR3 DNA: TGTGCCAGCAGTTTTTCTAAAATCGGGGTAGATACGCAGTATTTT
CDR3 protein: CASSFSKIGVDTQYF

clone size: few
V gene: TRBV20-1
J gene: TRBJ2-3
D gene: TRBD2
CDR3 DNA: TGCAGTGCTCCCAATCCCAGCGGGGAGGGAGATACGCAGTATTTT
CDR3 protein: CSAPNPSGEGDTQYF